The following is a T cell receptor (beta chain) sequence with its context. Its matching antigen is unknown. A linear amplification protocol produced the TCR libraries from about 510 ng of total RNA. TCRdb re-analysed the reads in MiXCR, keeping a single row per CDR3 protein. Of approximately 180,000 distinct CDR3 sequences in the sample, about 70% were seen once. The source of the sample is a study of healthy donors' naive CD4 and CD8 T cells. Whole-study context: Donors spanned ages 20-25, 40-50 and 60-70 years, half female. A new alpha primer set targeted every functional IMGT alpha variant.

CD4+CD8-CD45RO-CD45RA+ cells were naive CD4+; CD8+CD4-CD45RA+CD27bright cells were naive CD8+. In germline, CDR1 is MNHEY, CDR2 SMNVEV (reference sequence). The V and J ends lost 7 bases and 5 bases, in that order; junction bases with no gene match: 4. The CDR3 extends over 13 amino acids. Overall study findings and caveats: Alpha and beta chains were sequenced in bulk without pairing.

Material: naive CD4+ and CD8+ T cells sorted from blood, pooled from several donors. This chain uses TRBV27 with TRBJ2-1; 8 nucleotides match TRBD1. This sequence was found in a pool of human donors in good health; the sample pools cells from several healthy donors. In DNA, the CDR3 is TGTGCCAGCACCTCGGGACAGGACAATGAGCAGTTCTTC. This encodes CASTSGQDNEQFF.